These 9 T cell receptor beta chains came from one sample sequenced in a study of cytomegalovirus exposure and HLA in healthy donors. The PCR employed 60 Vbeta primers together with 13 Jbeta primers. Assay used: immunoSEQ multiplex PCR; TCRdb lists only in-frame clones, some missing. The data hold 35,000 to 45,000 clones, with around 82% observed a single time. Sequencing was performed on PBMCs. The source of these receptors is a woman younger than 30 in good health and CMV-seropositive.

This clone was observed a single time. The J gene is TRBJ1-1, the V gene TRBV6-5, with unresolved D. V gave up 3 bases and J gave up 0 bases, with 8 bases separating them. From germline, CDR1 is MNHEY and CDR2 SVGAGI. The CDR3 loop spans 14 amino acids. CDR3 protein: CASSYSTVNTEAFF. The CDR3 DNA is TGTGCCAGCAGTTATTCGACTGTGAACACTGAAGCTTTCTTT.

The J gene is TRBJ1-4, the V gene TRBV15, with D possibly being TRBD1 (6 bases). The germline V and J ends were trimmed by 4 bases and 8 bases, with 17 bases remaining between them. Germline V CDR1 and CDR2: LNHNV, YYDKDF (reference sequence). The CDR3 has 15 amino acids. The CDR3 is CATSITGTIGEKLFF. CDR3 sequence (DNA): TGTGCCACCAGCATAACCGGGACAATCGGGGAAAAACTGTTTTTT.

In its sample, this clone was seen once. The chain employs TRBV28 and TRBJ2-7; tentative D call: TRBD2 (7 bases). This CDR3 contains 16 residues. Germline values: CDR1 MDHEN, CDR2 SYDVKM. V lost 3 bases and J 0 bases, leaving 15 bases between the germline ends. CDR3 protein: CASSFGGGAPSYEQYF. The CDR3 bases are TGTGCCAGCAGTTTCGGAGGGGGGGCACCCTCCTACGAGCAGTACTTC.

The CDR3 loop is CASSLSSGGSYEQYF. CDR3 bases: TGTGCCAGCAGCTTATCTAGCGGGGGCTCCTACGAGCAGTACTTC. The chain employs TRBV7-8 and TRBJ2-7, with 10 bases fitting TRBD2. This CDR3 contains 15 residues. Germline CDR1 is SGHVS and CDR2 is FQNEAQ. J lost 0 bases, V lost 2 bases, and 1 base had no gene match.

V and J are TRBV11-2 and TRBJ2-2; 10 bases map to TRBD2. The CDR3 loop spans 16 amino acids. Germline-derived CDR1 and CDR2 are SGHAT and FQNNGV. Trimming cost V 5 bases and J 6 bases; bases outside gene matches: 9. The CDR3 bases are TGTGCCAGCAGCCCACTAACTAGCGGGACGCCCGGGGAGCTGTTTTTT. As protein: CASSPLTSGTPGELFF.

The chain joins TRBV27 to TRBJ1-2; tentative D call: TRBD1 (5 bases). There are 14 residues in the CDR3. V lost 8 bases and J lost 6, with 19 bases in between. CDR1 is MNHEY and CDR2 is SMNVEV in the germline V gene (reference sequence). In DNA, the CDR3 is TGTGCCAGCGAGTGCCCCCCAGGGTACCATGGCTACACCTTC. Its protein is CASECPPGYHGYTF.

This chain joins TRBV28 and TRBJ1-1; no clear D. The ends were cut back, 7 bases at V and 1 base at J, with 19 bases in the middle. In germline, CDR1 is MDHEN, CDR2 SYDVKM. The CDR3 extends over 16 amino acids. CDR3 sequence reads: CASIPPPGGGNTEAFF. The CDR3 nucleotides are TGTGCCAGCATCCCCCCTCCGGGAGGAGGGAACACTGAAGCTTTCTTT.

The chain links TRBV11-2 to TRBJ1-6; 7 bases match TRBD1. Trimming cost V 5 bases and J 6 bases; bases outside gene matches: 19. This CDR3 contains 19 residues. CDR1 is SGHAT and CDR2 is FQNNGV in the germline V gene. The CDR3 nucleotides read TGTGCCAGCAGCCAATTCGTACCTAACTCCGGGACAGTTAATTCACCCCTCCACTTT. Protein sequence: CASSQFVPNSGTVNSPLHF.

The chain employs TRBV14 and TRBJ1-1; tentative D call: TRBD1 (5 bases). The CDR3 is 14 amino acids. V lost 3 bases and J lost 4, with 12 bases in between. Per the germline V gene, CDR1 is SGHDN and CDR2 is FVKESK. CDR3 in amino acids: CASSQPQGGTEAFF. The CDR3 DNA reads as TGTGCCAGCAGCCAGCCGCAGGGAGGCACTGAAGCTTTCTTT.